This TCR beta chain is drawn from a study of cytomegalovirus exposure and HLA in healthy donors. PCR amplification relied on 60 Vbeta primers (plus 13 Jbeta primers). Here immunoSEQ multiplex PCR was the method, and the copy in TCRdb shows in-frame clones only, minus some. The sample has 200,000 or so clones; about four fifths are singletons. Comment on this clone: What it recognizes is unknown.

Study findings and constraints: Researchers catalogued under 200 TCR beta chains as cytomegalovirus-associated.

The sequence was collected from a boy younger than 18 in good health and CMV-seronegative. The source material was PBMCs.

DNA for the CDR3: TGTGCCAGCAGCTTGGAACCCGGGAGCAAAAACATTCAGTACTTC. Residues: CASSLEPGSKNIQYF. This chain links TRBV5-4 with TRBJ2-4; TRBD2 might be the D (6 bases). The CDR3 covers 15 residues. Germline-derived CDR1 and CDR2 are SGHNT and YYREEE (reference sequence). Trimming took off 0 bases at V and 3 bases at J, with 10 bases between the two ends.